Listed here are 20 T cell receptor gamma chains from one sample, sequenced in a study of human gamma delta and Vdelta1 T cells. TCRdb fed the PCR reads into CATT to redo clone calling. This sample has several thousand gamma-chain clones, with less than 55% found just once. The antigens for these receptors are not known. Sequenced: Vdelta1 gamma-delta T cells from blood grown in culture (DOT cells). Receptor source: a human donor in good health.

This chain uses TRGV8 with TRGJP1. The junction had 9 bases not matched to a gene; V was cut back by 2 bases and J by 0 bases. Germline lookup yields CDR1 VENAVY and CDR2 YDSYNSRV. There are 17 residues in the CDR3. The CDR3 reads CATWDKGRNTTGWFKIF. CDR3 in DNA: TGTGCCACCTGGGATAAGGGCCGGAATACCACTGGTTGGTTCAAGATATTT.

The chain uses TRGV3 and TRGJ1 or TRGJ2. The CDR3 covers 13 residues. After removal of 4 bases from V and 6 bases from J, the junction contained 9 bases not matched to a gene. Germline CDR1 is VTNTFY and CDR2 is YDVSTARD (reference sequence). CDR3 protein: CATWERFGYKKLF. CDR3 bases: TGTGCCACCTGGGAAAGGTTTGGTTATAAGAAACTCTTT.

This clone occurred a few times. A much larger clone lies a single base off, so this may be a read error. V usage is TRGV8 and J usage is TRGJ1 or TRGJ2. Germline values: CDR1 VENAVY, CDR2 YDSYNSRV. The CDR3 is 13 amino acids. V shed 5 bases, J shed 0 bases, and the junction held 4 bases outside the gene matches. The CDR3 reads CATWGSNYYKKLF. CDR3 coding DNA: TGTGCCACCTGGGGTTCGAATTATTATAAGAAACTCTTT.

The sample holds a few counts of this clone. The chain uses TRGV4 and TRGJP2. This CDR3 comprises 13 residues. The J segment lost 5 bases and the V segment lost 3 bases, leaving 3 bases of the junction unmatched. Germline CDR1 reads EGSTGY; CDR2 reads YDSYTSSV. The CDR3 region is CATWDTSDWIKTF. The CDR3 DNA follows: TGTGCCACCTGGGATACAAGTGATTGGATCAAGACGTTT.

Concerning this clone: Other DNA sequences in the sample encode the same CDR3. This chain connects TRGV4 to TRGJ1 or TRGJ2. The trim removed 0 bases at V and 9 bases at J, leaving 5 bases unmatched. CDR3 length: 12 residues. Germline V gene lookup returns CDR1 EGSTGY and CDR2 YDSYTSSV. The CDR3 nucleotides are TGTGCCACCTGGGATGGGCGCGGTAAGAAACTCTTT. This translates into CATWDGRGKKLF.

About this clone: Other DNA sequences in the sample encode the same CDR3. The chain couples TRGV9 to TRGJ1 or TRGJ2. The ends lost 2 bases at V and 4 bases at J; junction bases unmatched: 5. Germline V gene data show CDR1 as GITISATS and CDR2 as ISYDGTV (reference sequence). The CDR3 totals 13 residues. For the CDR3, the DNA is TGTGCCTTGTGGGAGGGGGTGTATTATAAGAAACTCTTT. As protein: CALWEGVYYKKLF.

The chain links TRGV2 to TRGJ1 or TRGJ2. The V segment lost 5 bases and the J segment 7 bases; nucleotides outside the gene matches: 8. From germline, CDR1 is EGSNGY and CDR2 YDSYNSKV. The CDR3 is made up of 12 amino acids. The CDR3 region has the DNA TGTGCCACCTGGGGCCCCTGCTATAAGAAACTCTTT. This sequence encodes CATWGPCYKKLF.

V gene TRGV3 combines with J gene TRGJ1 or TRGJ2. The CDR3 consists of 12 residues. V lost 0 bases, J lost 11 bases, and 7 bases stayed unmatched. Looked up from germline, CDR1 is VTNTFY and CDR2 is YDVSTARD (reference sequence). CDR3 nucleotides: TGTGCCACCTGGGACAGGCCGTGTGAGAAACTCTTT. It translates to CATWDRPCEKLF.

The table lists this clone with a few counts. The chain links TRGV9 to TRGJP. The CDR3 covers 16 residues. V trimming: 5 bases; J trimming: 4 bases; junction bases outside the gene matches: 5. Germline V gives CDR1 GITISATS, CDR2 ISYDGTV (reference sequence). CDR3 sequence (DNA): TGTGCCTTGTGGGCGATACAAGAGTTGGGCAAAAAAATCAAGGTATTT. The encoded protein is CALWAIQELGKKIKVF.

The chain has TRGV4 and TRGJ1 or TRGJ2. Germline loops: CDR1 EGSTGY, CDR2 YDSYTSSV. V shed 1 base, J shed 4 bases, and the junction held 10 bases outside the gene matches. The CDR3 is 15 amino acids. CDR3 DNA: TGTGCCACCTGGGATGGCCCTTACTCGTATTATAAGAAACTCTTT. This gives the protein CATWDGPYSYYKKLF.

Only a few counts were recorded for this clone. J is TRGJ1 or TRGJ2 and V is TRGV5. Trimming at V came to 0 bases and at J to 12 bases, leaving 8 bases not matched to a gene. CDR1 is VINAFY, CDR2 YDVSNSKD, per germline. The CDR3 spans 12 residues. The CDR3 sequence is CATWDRPAGKLF. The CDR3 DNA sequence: TGTGCCACCTGGGACAGGCCCGCGGGGAAACTCTTT.

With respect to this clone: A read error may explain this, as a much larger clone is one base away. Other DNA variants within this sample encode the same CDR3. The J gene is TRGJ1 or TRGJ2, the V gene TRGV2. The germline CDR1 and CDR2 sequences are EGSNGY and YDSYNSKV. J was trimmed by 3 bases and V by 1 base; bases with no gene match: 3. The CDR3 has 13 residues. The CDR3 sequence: CATWDGPYYKKLF. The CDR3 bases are TGTGCCACCTGGGACGGTCCTTATTATAAGAAACTCTTT.

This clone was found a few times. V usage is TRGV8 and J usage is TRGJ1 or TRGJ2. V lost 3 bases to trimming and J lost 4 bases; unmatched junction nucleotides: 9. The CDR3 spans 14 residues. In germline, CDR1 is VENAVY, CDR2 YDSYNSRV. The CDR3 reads CATWDVPRYYKKLF. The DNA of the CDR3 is TGTGCCACCTGGGATGTTCCGAGGTATTATAAGAAACTCTTT.

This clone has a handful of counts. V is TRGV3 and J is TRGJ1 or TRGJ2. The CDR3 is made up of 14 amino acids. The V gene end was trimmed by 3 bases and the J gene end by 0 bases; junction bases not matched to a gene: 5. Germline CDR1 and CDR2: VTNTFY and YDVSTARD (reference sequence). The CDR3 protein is CATWDCPNYYKKLF. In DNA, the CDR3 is TGTGCCACCTGGGACTGCCCGAATTATTATAAGAAACTCTTT.

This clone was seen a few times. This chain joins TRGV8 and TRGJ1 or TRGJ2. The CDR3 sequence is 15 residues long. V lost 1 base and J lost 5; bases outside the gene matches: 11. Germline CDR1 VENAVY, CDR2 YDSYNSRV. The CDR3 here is CATWDSPGNHYKKLF. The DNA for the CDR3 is TGTGCCACCTGGGATAGCCCGGGAAACCATTATAAGAAACTCTTT.

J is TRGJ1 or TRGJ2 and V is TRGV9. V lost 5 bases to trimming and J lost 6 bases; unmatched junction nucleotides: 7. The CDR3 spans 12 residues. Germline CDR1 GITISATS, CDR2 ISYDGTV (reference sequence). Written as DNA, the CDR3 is TGTGCCTTGTGGGGTCACGGTTATAAGAAACTCTTT. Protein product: CALWGHGYKKLF.

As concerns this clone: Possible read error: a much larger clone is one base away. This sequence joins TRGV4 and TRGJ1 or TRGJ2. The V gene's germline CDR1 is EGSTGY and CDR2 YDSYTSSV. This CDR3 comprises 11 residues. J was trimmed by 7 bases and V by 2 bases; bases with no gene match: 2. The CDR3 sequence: CATWDDYKKLF. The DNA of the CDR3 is TGTGCCACCTGGGATGACTATAAGAAACTCTTT.

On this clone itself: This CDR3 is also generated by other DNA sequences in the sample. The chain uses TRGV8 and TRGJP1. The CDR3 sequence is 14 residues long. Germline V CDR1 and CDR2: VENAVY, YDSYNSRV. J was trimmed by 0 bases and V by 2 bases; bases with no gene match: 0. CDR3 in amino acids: CATWDNTTGWFKIF. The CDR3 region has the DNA TGTGCCACCTGGGATAATACCACTGGTTGGTTCAAGATATTT.

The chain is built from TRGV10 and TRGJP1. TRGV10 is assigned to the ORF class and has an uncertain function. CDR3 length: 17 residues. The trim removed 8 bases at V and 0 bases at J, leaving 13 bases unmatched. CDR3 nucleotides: TGTGCTGCGTGGGATTGGGGCCTTTATACCACTGGTTGGTTCAAGATATTT. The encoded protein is CAAWDWGLYTTGWFKIF.

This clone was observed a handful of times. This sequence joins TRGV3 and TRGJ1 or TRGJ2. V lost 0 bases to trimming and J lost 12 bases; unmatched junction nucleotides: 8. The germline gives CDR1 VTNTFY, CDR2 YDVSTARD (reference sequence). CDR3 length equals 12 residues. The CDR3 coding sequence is TGTGCCACCTGGGACAGGCCGGGGTGGAAACTCTTT. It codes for CATWDRPGWKLF.